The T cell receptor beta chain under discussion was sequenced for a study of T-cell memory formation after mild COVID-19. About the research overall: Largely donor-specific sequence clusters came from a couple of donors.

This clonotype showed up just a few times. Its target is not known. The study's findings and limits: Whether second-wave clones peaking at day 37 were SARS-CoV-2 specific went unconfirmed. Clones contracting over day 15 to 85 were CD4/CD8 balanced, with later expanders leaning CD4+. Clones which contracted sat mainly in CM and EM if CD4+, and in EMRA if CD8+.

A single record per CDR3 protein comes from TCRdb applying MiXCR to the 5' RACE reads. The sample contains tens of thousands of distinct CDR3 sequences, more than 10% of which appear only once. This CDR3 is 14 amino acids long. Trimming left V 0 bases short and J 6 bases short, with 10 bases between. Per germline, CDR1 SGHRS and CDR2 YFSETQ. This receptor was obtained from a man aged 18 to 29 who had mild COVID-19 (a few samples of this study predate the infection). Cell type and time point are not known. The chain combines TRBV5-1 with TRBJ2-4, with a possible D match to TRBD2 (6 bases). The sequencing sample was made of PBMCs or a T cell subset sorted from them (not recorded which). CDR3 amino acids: CASSLDGGLNIQYF. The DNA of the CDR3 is TGCGCCAGCAGCTTGGACGGGGGATTAAACATTCAGTACTTC.